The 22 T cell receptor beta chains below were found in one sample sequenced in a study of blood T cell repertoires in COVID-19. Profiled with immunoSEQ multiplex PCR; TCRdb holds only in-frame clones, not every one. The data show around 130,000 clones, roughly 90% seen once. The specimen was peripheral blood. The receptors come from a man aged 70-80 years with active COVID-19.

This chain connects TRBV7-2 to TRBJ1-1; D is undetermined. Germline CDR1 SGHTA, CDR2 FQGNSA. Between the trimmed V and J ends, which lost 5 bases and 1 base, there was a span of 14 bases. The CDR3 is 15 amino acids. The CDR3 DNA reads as TGTGCCAGCAGCCCCGTGGCGGTACCGAACACTGAAGCTTTCTTT. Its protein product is CASSPVAVPNTEAFF.

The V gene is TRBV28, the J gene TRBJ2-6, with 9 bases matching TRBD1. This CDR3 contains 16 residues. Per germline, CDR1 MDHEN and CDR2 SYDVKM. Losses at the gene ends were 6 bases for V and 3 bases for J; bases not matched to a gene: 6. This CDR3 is CASSSQGAGGANVLTF. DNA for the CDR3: TGTGCCAGCAGCTCACAGGGGGCAGGTGGGGCCAACGTCCTGACTTTC.

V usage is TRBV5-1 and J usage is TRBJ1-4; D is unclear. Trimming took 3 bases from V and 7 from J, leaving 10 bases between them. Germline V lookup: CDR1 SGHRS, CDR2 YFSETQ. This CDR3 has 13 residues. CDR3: CASSWGGGEKLFF. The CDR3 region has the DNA TGCGCCAGCAGCTGGGGTGGAGGTGAAAAACTGTTTTTT.

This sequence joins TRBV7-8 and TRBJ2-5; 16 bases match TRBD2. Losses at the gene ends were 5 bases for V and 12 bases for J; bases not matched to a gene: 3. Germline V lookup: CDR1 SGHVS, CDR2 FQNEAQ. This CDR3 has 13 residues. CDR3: CASSRGTSGREYF. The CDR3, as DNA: TGTGCCAGCAGCCGAGGGACTAGCGGGAGGGAGTACTTC.

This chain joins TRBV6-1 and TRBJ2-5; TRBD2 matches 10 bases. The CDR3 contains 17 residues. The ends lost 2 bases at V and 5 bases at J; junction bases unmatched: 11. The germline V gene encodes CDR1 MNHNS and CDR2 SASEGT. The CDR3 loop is CASSEMSGLAGEETQYF. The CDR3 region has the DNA TGTGCCAGCAGTGAAATGTCCGGGCTAGCGGGAGAGGAGACCCAGTACTTC.

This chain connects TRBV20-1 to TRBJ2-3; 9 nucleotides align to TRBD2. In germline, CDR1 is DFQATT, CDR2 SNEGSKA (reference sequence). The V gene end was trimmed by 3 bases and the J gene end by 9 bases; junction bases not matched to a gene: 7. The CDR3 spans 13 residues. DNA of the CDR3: TGCAGTGCTAGTGCTAGCGGGGTCAGGACGCAGTATTTT. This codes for CSASASGVRTQYF.

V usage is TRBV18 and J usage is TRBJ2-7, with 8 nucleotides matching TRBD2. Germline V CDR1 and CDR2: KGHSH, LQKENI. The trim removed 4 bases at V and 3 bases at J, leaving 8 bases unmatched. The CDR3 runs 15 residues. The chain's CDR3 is CASSRGLAGNYEQYF. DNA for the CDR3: TGTGCCAGCTCACGCGGGCTAGCGGGTAACTACGAGCAGTACTTC.

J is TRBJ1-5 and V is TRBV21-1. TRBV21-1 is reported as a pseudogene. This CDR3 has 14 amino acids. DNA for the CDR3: TGTGCCAGCAGCAAAGGGCCCCTAGCTCAGCCCCAGCATTTT. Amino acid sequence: CASSKGPLAQPQHF.

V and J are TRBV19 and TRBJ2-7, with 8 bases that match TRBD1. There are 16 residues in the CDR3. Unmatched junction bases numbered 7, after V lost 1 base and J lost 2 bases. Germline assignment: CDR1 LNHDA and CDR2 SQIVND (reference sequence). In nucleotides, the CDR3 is TGTGCCAGTAGTATAGGTCCGACAGGGGACCCCTACGAGCAGTACTTC. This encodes CASSIGPTGDPYEQYF.

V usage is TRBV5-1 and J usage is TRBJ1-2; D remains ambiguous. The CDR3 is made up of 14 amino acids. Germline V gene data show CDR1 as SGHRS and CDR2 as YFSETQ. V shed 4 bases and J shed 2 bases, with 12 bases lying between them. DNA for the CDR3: TGCGCCAGCAGCGCGGGAGAGGGCAACTATGGCTACACCTTC. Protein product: CASSAGEGNYGYTF.

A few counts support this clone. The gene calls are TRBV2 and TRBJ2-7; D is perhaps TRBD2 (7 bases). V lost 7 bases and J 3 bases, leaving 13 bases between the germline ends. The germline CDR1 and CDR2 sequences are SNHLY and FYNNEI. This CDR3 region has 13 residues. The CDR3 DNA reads TGTGCCAGCACTCTAGGGGGGGTCTACGAGCAGTACTTC. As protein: CASTLGGVYEQYF.

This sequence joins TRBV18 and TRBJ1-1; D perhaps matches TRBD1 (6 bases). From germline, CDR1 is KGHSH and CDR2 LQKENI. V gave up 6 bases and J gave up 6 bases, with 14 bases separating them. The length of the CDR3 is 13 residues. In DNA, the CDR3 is TGTGCCAGCTCGCAGGGGACCCAGGCTGAAGCTTTCTTT. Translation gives CASSQGTQAEAFF. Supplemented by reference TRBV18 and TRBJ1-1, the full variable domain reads NAGVMQNPRHLVRRRGQEARLRCSPMKGHSHVYWYRQLPEEGLKFMVYLQKENIIDESGMPKERFSAEFPKEGPSILRIQQVVRGDSAAYFCASSQGTQAEAFFGQGTRLTVV.

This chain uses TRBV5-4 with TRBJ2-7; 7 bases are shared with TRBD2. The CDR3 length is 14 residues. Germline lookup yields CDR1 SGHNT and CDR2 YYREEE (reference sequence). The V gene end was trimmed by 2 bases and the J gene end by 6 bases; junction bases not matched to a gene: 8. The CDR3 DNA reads TGTGCCAGCAGCTTAGGTCTAGCGGACGGCGAGCAGTACTTC. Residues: CASSLGLADGEQYF.

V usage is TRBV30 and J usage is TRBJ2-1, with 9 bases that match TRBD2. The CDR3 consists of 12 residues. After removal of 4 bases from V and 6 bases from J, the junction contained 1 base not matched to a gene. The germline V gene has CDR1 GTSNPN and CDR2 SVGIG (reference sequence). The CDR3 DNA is TGTGCCTGGAATAGCGGGAGCAATGAGCAGTTCTTC. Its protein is CAWNSGSNEQFF. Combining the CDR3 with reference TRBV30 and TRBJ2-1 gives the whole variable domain SQTIHQWPATLVQPVGSPLSLECTVEGTSNPNLYWYRQAAGRGLQLLFYSVGIGQISSEVPQNLSASRPQDRQFILSSKKLLLSDSGFYLCAWNSGSNEQFFGPGTRLTVL.

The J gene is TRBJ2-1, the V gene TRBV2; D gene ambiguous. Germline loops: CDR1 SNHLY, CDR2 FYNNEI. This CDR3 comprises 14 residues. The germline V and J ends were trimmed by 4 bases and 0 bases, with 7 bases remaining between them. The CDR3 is CASSGRSSYNEQFF. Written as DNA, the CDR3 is TGTGCCAGCAGTGGGCGGAGCTCCTACAATGAGCAGTTCTTC.

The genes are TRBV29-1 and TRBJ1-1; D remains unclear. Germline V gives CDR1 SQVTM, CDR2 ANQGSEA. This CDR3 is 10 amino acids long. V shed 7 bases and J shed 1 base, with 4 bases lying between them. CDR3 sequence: CSAQNTEAFF. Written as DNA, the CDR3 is TGCAGCGCTCAGAACACTGAAGCTTTCTTT.

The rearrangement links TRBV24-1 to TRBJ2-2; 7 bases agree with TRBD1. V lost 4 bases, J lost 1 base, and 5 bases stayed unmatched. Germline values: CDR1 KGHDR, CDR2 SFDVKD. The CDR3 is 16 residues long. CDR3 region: CATSDSRGWNTGELFF. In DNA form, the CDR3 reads TGTGCCACCAGTGACAGCAGGGGGTGGAACACCGGGGAGCTGTTTTTT.

CDR3 region: CSVEVAGGLDTQYF. The DNA of the CDR3 is TGCAGCGTTGAAGTAGCGGGAGGGTTAGATACGCAGTATTTT. This rearrangement joins TRBV29-1 to TRBJ2-3; 11 bases map to TRBD2. The V and J ends lost 1 base and 5 bases, in that order; junction bases with no gene match: 2. Germline CDR1 SQVTM, CDR2 ANQGSEA. CDR3 size: 14 residues.

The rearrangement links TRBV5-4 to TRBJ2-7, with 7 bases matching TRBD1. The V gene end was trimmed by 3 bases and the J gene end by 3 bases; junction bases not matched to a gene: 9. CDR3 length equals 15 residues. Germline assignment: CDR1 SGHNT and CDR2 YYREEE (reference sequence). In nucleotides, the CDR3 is TGTGCCAGCAGCTCGCGGACAGGTAGTTACTACGAGCAGTACTTC. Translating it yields CASSSRTGSYYEQYF.

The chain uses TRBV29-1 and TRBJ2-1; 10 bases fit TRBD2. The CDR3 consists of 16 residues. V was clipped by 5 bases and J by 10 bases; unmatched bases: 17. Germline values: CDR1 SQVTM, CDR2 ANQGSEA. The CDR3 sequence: CSVSYPSGSLPGEQFF. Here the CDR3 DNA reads TGCAGCGTTAGCTACCCTAGCGGGAGCCTCCCTGGGGAGCAGTTCTTC.

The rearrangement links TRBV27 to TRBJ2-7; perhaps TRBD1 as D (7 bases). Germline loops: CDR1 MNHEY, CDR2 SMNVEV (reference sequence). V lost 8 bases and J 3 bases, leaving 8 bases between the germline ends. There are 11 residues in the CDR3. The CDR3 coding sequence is TGTGCCAGCCAGGGGGGCTACGAGCAGTACTTC. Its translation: CASQGGYEQYF.

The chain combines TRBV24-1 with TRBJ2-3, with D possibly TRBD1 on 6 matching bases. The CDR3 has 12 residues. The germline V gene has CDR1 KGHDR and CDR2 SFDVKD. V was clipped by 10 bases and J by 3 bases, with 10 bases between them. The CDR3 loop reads CATGGGTDTQYF. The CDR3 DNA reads TGTGCCACAGGGGGTGGAACAGATACGCAGTATTTT.